The 10 T cell receptor beta chains below all came from one sample that was sequenced in a study of blood T cell repertoires in COVID-19. Sequencing was performed with immunoSEQ multiplex PCR; in TCRdb, only in-frame clones are kept and a portion is missing. Altogether around 340,000 clones are present, around 83% being singletons, with the ten largest covering just under 3%. Material: peripheral blood. All receptors come from a man younger than 45 with active or convalescent COVID-19.

CDR3 in amino acids: CASSRTSGRPPGEQFF. The CDR3 DNA sequence: TGTGCCAGCAGTCGGACTAGCGGACGCCCTCCGGGTGAGCAGTTCTTC. The chain recombines TRBV7-7 with TRBJ2-1; 10 bases line up with TRBD2. Germline values: CDR1 SSHAT, CDR2 FNYEAQ (reference sequence). The CDR3 runs to 16 residues. The V gene end was trimmed by 6 bases and the J gene end by 9 bases; junction bases not matched to a gene: 14.

This clone was observed a single time. V and J are TRBV6-6 and TRBJ1-5; D is uncertain. V gave up 7 bases and J gave up 2 bases, with 15 bases separating them. CDR1 is MNHNY and CDR2 is SVGAGI in the germline V gene (reference sequence). The CDR3 is made up of 15 amino acids. The CDR3 sequence: CASTAYGEGNQPQHF. CDR3 bases: TGTGCCAGCACCGCCTACGGGGAAGGCAATCAGCCCCAGCATTTT.

This rearrangement joins TRBV5-1 to TRBJ2-7, with a possible D match to TRBD2 (5 bases). Looked up from germline, CDR1 is SGHRS and CDR2 is YFSETQ. With 0 bases removed from V and 7 bases from J, the gap between germline ends came to 17 bases. The CDR3 has 15 residues. The CDR3 region has the DNA TGCGCCAGCAGCTTGGAGGCAGCGGTTCTGGAAGAGCAGTACTTC. Translation gives CASSLEAAVLEEQYF.

This rearrangement joins TRBV29-1 to TRBJ2-7; D call uncertain. The germline CDR1 and CDR2 sequences are SQVTM and ANQGSEA. The CDR3 runs 10 residues. The V end was cut by 8 bases, the J end by 7 bases, with 12 bases between. Written as DNA, the CDR3 is TGCAGCACCTTGGAGTCGGAGCAGTACTTC. This gives the protein CSTLESEQYF.

The rearrangement links TRBV27 to TRBJ2-1, with a tentative D call TRBD2 (6 bases). From germline, CDR1 is MNHEY and CDR2 SMNVEV (reference sequence). This CDR3 is 13 amino acids long. Trimming took 2 bases from V and 4 from J, leaving 6 bases between them. CDR3: CASSLGTYNEQFF. The CDR3 nucleotides are TGTGCCAGCAGTTTAGGGACTTACAATGAGCAGTTCTTC.

The genes are TRBV9 and TRBJ2-1, with 9 bases fitting TRBD2. Germline CDR1 and CDR2: SGDLS and YYNGEE. The CDR3 totals 14 residues. The ends lost 3 bases at V and 10 bases at J; junction bases unmatched: 8. The CDR3 loop is CASSAPPSGNEQFF. CDR3 DNA: TGTGCCAGCAGCGCCCCCCCTAGCGGGAACGAGCAGTTCTTC.

The chain recombines TRBV5-1 with TRBJ2-1; the D gene is possibly TRBD1 (5 bases). The CDR3 contains 15 residues. Germline lookup yields CDR1 SGHRS and CDR2 YFSETQ. V was shortened by 4 bases and J by 3 bases, with 14 bases between the two germline ends. Here the CDR3 DNA reads TGCGCCAGCAGCGAAACAGGAGCCAACTACAATGAGCAGTTCTTC. Translated, it gives CASSETGANYNEQFF.

The chain uses TRBV6-6 and TRBJ1-1, with a possible D match to TRBD1 (6 bases). The V gene's germline CDR1 is MNHNY and CDR2 SVGAGI (reference sequence). With 8 bases removed from V and 1 base from J, the gap between germline ends came to 17 bases. CDR3 length: 15 amino acids. The CDR3 region has the DNA TGTGCCAGCGGACCGGGGGGGCTCCCGAACACTGAAGCTTTCTTT. Residues: CASGPGGLPNTEAFF.

The J gene is TRBJ1-5, the V gene TRBV15; 10 positions match TRBD1. V was pared by 0 bases and J by 5 bases, with 4 bases of the junction left unmatched. CDR1 and CDR2 from the germline V gene are LNHNV and YYDKDF (reference sequence). This CDR3 region has 16 residues. CDR3 coding DNA: TGTGCCACCAGCAGAGAGCGGACAGGGGGATATCAGCCCCAGCATTTT. Translation: CATSRERTGGYQPQHF.

The genes are TRBV5-1 and TRBJ2-1; D call uncertain. Germline CDR1 is SGHRS and CDR2 is YFSETQ. V lost 2 bases to trimming and J lost 9 bases, with 9 bases between them. The CDR3 spans 12 residues. The CDR3 here is CASSLGGVEQFF. The CDR3 DNA reads as TGCGCCAGCAGCTTAGGCGGAGTTGAGCAGTTCTTC.